This T cell receptor (beta chain) was retrieved from a study of human T cells and chemical hapten exposure. As for the study in general: Researchers reported sensitizing a roughly 2 cm by roughly 2 cm upper inner arm skin site with 2% DPC. General study points: The donors suffered from alopecia, so their immune response may not match that of healthy people. The study found that DPC sensitization did not change TCRs above 1 in 1000 frequency.

MiXCR, run by TCRdb on the RACE reads, gives a single entry per CDR3 protein. The sample carries approximately 400,000 distinct CDR3 sequences, around 5.5% recorded once. Time point given: pre-sensitization, week 0. The treatment is: therapeutic diphenylcyclopropenone sensitization with weekly scalp DPC. This clonotype appeared many times. The antigen is unknown. The V segment lost 4 bases and the J segment 3 bases; nucleotides outside the gene matches: 3. CDR1 is LGHNA and CDR2 is YSLEER in the germline V gene. The CDR3 spans 13 residues. The chain has TRBV4-3 and TRBJ2-7, with 7 bases lining up with TRBD1. Source: whole blood, taken in connection with sensitization to the hapten diphenylcyclopropenone (DPC). The TCR comes from a woman aged 45-65 years with alopecia areata. Some clones in this sample may be carry-over from other donors' samples. For the CDR3, the DNA is TGCGCCAGCAGCCCGGGACAGCACTACGAGCAGTACTTC. It is translated as CASSPGQHYEQYF.